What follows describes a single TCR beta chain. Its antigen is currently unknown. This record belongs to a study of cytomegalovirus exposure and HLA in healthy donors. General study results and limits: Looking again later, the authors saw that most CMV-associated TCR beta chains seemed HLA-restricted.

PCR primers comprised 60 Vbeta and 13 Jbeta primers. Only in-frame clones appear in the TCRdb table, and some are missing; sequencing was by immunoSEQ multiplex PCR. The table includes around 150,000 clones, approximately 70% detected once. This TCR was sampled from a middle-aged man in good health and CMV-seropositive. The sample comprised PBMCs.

The CDR3, as DNA: TGTGCCAGCAGCCAAGATATGACACCGGAGCTGTTTTTT. This translates into CASSQDMTPELFF. The chain uses TRBV14 and TRBJ2-2; D is uncertain. The germline V and J ends were trimmed by 0 bases and 10 bases, with 9 bases remaining between them. Germline CDR1 and CDR2: SGHDN and FVKESK. The CDR3 has 13 amino acids.